The clone carrying this TCR beta chain was observed at least ten times. Its antigen is not known. A single record per CDR3 protein comes from TCRdb applying MiXCR to the reads. The top ten clones hold 35% to 50% of a sample with 95,000 to 120,000 distinct CDR3 sequences, over 25% of them seen once. The record originates from a study of T cell repertoires in cytomegalovirus infection. For the study at large: Use of recently identified HLA-C-restricted and well-studied HLA-B-restricted CMV epitopes was part of the study. Findings and caveats of the study: Identification of carriers of CMV plus the relevant HLA was performed using cumulative public TCR beta family frequency. In two of eight donors, the top clonotype was HLA-C-restricted CMV-specific.

The CDR3 runs to 15 residues. Germline V lookup: CDR1 DFQATT, CDR2 SNEGSKA (reference sequence). V was clipped by 8 bases and J by 2 bases, with 19 bases between them. This sequence originates from a human donor in good health (CMV status not recorded). Some clones in this sample may be carry-over from other donors' samples. Specimen: CD8+ T cells from cultured PBMCs, collected from culture after CMV antigen stimulation. The chain has TRBV20-1 and TRBJ1-5, with D possibly TRBD1 on 6 matching bases. In nucleotides, the CDR3 is TGCAGTCTCTTTCCCCCCGGGGGCGGCAATCAGCCCCAGCATTTT. Amino acids: CSLFPPGGGNQPQHF.